Each of the 25 T cell receptor beta chains below was sequenced from the same sample in a study of shared clonotypes between healthy human individuals. Sequencing used immunoSEQ multiplex PCR; TCRdb keeps in-frame clones, though not all of them. The sample lists over a million clones; 95% to 99% were seen once. The sample taken for sequencing was naive CD4+ T cells sorted from blood. Regarding subset: CD45RA+ positively selected. Source of these receptors: a man aged 25-40 years in good health.

V is TRBV4-1 and J is TRBJ2-4; D gene uncertain. Trimming pared 1 base from V and 0 bases from J, leaving 7 bases between. In germline, CDR1 is MGHRA, CDR2 YSYEKL. This CDR3 comprises 15 residues. Written as DNA, the CDR3 is TGCGCCAGCAGCCAAGGATTCCTAGCCAAAAACATTCAGTACTTC. Translated: CASSQGFLAKNIQYF.

Note on this clone: The same CDR3 is also encoded by other DNA sequences in this sample. V and J are TRBV5-1 and TRBJ2-7, with D perhaps assigned TRBD1 or TRBD2 (6 bases each). V was cut by 0 bases and J by 2 bases, with 12 bases left in between. The CDR3 is 15 amino acids. CDR1 is SGHRS, CDR2 YFSETQ, per germline. The CDR3, as DNA: TGCGCCAGCAGCTTGGGCACAGGGAGGACCTACGAGCAGTACTTC. This encodes CASSLGTGRTYEQYF.

This chain joins TRBV19 and TRBJ1-4; no clear D. The CDR3 loop spans 14 amino acids. Looked up from germline, CDR1 is LNHDA and CDR2 is SQIVND (reference sequence). The V gene lost 5 bases and the J gene lost 3 bases, with 10 bases spanning the gap. The CDR3 region is CASSGGWANEKLFF. The CDR3, as DNA: TGTGCCAGTAGTGGCGGGTGGGCTAATGAAAAACTGTTTTTT.

The genes are TRBV23-1 and TRBJ2-2, with D possibly matching TRBD1 (6 bases). TRBV23-1 is reported as an ORF; its role is uncertain. This CDR3 is built from 14 residues. Trimming took 3 bases from V and 5 from J, leaving 10 bases between them. CDR3 coding DNA: TGCGCCAGCAGTCACCAAACAGGGACCGGGGAGCTGTTTTTT. This codes for CASSHQTGTGELFF.

The chain joins TRBV5-4 to TRBJ1-2; D remains unclear. Germline CDR1 SGHNT, CDR2 YYREEE (reference sequence). The CDR3 contains 13 residues. Trimming shortened V by 0 bases and J by 8 bases, and 11 bases separated the two germline ends. The CDR3 here is CASSLENPLGYTF. CDR3 DNA sequence: TGTGCCAGCAGCTTGGAGAATCCTCTAGGCTACACCTTC.

The chain recombines TRBV5-4 with TRBJ2-1, with 10 bases matching TRBD2. The CDR3 length is 15 residues. With 4 bases clipped from V and 9 bases from J, the junction kept 10 bases outside the gene matches. Germline assignment: CDR1 SGHNT and CDR2 YYREEE (reference sequence). CDR3 loop: CASSEVAGGPGEQFF. The CDR3 DNA sequence: TGTGCCAGCAGCGAAGTAGCGGGAGGCCCAGGTGAGCAGTTCTTC.

The rearrangement joins TRBV28 to TRBJ2-6, with 8 bases identical to TRBD1. This CDR3 spans 18 amino acids. The V gene end was trimmed by 1 base and the J gene end by 0 bases; junction bases not matched to a gene: 5. Germline loops: CDR1 MDHEN, CDR2 SYDVKM. This CDR3 reads CASSLSGGANSGANVLTF. Written as DNA, the CDR3 is TGTGCCAGCAGTTTATCAGGGGGCGCTAACTCTGGGGCCAACGTCCTGACTTTC.

This chain uses TRBV28 with TRBJ1-4; 8 nucleotides align to TRBD1. CDR1 is MDHEN, CDR2 SYDVKM, per germline. The CDR3 spans 14 residues. V was clipped by 7 bases and J by 7 bases; unmatched bases: 8. In DNA, the CDR3 is TGTGCCAGCACCACCAGGGGGCGCGGTGAAAAACTGTTTTTT. Protein product: CASTTRGRGEKLFF.

This clone was detected only a few times. This chain uses TRBV5-1 with TRBJ2-7; TRBD2 is a possible D gene (6 bases). This CDR3 spans 14 amino acids. Germline CDR1 is SGHRS and CDR2 is YFSETQ. V gave up 1 base and J gave up 3 bases, with 11 bases separating them. The CDR3 DNA reads as TGCGCCAGCAGCTTGAGTGGCGGGAACTACGAGCAGTACTTC. This translates into CASSLSGGNYEQYF.

The chain recombines TRBV5-6 with TRBJ1-5; perhaps TRBD1 as D (6 bases). The V end lost 1 base, the J end lost 4 bases, and 15 bases lay between the germline ends. CDR3 length: 16 amino acids. CDR1 is SGHDT, CDR2 YYEEEE, per germline. The CDR3 DNA is TGTGCCAGCAGCTTGTACGGCAGGGGATGGAATCAGCCCCAGCATTTT. Its protein is CASSLYGRGWNQPQHF.

The chain recombines TRBV7-9 with TRBJ2-7; 7 positions agree with TRBD2. CDR3 size: 16 residues. The V and J ends lost 4 bases and 3 bases, in that order; junction bases with no gene match: 12. CDR1 and CDR2 from the germline V gene are SEHNR and FQNEAQ (reference sequence). CDR3 protein: CASSSYRTSAFYEQYF. The CDR3 coding sequence is TGTGCCAGCAGCTCATATCGAACTAGCGCGTTCTACGAGCAGTACTTC.

The genes are TRBV10-3 and TRBJ2-1; D ambiguous. The CDR3 consists of 14 residues. The germline V gene encodes CDR1 ENHRY and CDR2 SYGVKD. Trimming took off 3 bases at V and 8 bases at J, with 14 bases between the two ends. The CDR3, as DNA: TGTGCCATCAGTGAAAACCTGCCCTCGGATGAGCAGTTCTTC. It translates to CAISENLPSDEQFF.

The sample holds a few counts of this clone. V and J are TRBV9 and TRBJ1-5; TRBD1 matches at 7 bases. J lost 1 base, V lost 4 bases, and 2 bases had no gene match. This CDR3 has 14 residues. Germline V CDR1 and CDR2: SGDLS, YYNGEE. The DNA of the CDR3 is TGTGCCAGCAGCTGGGACAGCAGCAATCAGCCCCAGCATTTT. Translated, it gives CASSWDSSNQPQHF. Complete variable domain (other parts from reference TRBV9 and TRBJ1-5): DSGVTQTPKHLITATGQRVTLRCSPRSGDLSVYWYQQSLDQGLQFLIQYYNGEERAKGNILERFSAQQFPDLHSELNLSSLELGDSALYFCASSWDSSNQPQHFGDGTRLSIL.

This chain links TRBV15 with TRBJ1-4; TRBD1 might be the D (6 bases). The CDR3 totals 17 residues. The V and J ends lost 2 bases and 6 bases respectively, with 19 bases between them. Germline-derived CDR1 and CDR2 are LNHNV and YYDKDF (reference sequence). DNA of the CDR3: TGTGCCACCAGCAGACGCCTCCTCACAGGGCTCGATGAAAAACTGTTTTTT. Protein product: CATSRRLLTGLDEKLFF.

The count of this clone is one. The chain has TRBV9 and TRBJ2-2; TRBD1 might be the D (6 bases). The CDR3 length is 15 residues. Trimming shortened V by 2 bases and J by 5 bases, and 13 bases separated the two germline ends. In germline, CDR1 is SGDLS, CDR2 YYNGEE. The CDR3 DNA reads TGTGCCAGCAGCGTGTCAGACAGGCAAACCGGGGAGCTGTTTTTT. Its translation: CASSVSDRQTGELFF.

The rearrangement links TRBV7-2 to TRBJ2-1; D might be TRBD2 (5 bases). CDR3 length equals 16 residues. V was clipped by 0 bases and J by 10 bases, with 19 bases between them. Germline CDR1 SGHTA, CDR2 FQGNSA. The CDR3 nucleotides read TGTGCCAGCAGCTTAGCGCCGAGGGAGAAAGGGCGGGAGCAGTTCTTC. Its protein product is CASSLAPREKGREQFF. Based on the CDR3 plus reference TRBV7-2 and TRBJ2-1, the full variable domain is GAGVSQSPSNKVTEKGKDVELRCDPISGHTALYWYRQSLGQGLEFLIYFQGNSAPDKSGLPSDRFSAERTGGSVSTLTIQRTQQEDSAVYLCASSLAPREKGREQFFGPGTRLTVL.

As DNA, the CDR3 is TGTGCCAGCAGCCCGGACGGGGACCCAGATACGCAGTATTTT. Protein: CASSPDGDPDTQYF. The rearrangement uses TRBV5-4 and TRBJ2-3; D may match TRBD1 or TRBD2 (5 bases each). The germline CDR1 and CDR2 sequences are SGHNT and YYREEE (reference sequence). The CDR3 runs to 14 residues. With 4 bases removed from V and 4 bases from J, the gap between germline ends came to 13 bases.

With respect to this clone: This same CDR3 is encoded by further DNA sequences in the sample. This chain links TRBV18 with TRBJ2-1; no reliable D call. V was clipped by 4 bases and J by 0 bases, with 10 bases between them. CDR3 length: 15 residues. Germline loops: CDR1 KGHSH, CDR2 LQKENI. The CDR3 sequence: CASSLRSSSYNEQFF. The CDR3 coding sequence is TGTGCCAGCTCACTAAGATCGAGCTCCTACAATGAGCAGTTCTTC.

The rearrangement links TRBV7-2 to TRBJ2-1; 7 bases are shared with TRBD2. The CDR3 has 16 residues. The germline V gene has CDR1 SGHTA and CDR2 FQGNSA. The ends lost 4 bases at V and 4 bases at J; junction bases unmatched: 10. CDR3 coding DNA: TGTGCCAGCAGCTCAACTCCGGGACTACAATACAATGAGCAGTTCTTC. This gives the protein CASSSTPGLQYNEQFF.

Details on this clone: The sample has other DNA sequences that encode this CDR3 too. The chain links TRBV6-5 to TRBJ1-1; D gene uncertain. The CDR3 extends over 13 amino acids. Trimming took off 0 bases at V and 1 base at J, with 3 bases between the two ends. CDR1 is MNHEY, CDR2 SVGAGI, per germline. CDR3 protein: CASSYSRNTEAFF. The CDR3 DNA reads TGTGCCAGCAGTTACTCCCGGAACACTGAAGCTTTCTTT.

The rearrangement joins TRBV6-1 to TRBJ2-1; 9 nucleotides line up with TRBD2. This CDR3 comprises 15 residues. J lost 5 bases, V lost 5 bases, and 7 bases had no gene match. Per the germline V gene, CDR1 is MNHNS and CDR2 is SASEGT. CDR3 residues: CASSQYAGGNNEQFF. CDR3 in DNA: TGTGCCAGCAGTCAATACGCGGGAGGGAACAATGAGCAGTTCTTC.

J is TRBJ1-2 and V is TRBV19; D remains ambiguous. The CDR3 runs to 13 residues. Trimming took 3 bases from V and 0 from J, leaving 5 bases between them. Per germline, CDR1 LNHDA and CDR2 SQIVND (reference sequence). The CDR3 region has the DNA TGTGCCAGTAGTATCCCACCTAACTATGGCTACACCTTC. Translating it yields CASSIPPNYGYTF.

Remarks on this clone: The sample holds other DNA sequences that translate to the same CDR3. This chain connects TRBV6-5 to TRBJ1-4; the D is unclear. This CDR3 is built from 11 residues. The V end lost 6 bases, the J end lost 4 bases, and 3 bases lay between the germline ends. CDR1 and CDR2 from the germline V gene are MNHEY and SVGAGI. The CDR3 coding sequence is TGTGCCAGCAGACTTAATGAAAAACTGTTTTTT. Its protein product is CASRLNEKLFF.

The V and J genes are TRBV25-1 and TRBJ1-4; the D gene is possibly TRBD1 (5 bases). V dropped 3 bases and J dropped 6 bases, with 11 bases sitting between them. This CDR3 has 14 amino acids. CDR1 is MGHDK, CDR2 SYGVNS, per germline. CDR3 DNA sequence: TGTGCCAGCAGTGATAATAGAGGGGATGAAAAACTGTTTTTT. Amino acids: CASSDNRGDEKLFF.

J is TRBJ2-5 and V is TRBV5-7; D gene uncertain. TRBV5-7 is an open reading frame whose function is uncertain. V was cut by 2 bases and J by 4 bases, with 3 bases left in between. CDR3 length equals 11 residues. The chain's CDR3 is CASSFGETQYF. The CDR3 DNA is TGTGCCAGCAGCTTTGGAGAGACCCAGTACTTC.